This TCR beta chain appears in the sequencing data of a study of blood T cell repertoires in COVID-19. As for the study in general: Specimens from acute and convalescent COVID-19 originated in the United States, Italy and Spain.

Repertoires were generated with immunoSEQ multiplex PCR, while TCRdb's copy carries only in-frame clones and drops some. This table has about 270,000 clones, 88% appearing once. CDR1 is SGHDN, CDR2 FVKESK, per germline. Trimming pared 0 bases from V and 9 bases from J, leaving 27 bases between. This CDR3 has 20 residues. Ages ranged from about 18 to 89 years, with residence in some 25 US areas. Cohort 3 recovery required two negative PCRs, clearance, or symptom resolution. The source of this sequence is a woman aged 30 to 39 who had recovered from COVID-19. This chain links TRBV14 with TRBJ1-6, with D possibly being TRBD1 (6 bases). Sequencing input: PBMCs or T cells enriched from blood (not recorded which). The CDR3 loop is CASSQDRRGGAAGGGSPLHF. The CDR3 bases are TGTGCCAGCAGCCAAGATCGGCGGGGGGGCGCAGCCGGCGGGGGTTCACCCCTCCACTTT.